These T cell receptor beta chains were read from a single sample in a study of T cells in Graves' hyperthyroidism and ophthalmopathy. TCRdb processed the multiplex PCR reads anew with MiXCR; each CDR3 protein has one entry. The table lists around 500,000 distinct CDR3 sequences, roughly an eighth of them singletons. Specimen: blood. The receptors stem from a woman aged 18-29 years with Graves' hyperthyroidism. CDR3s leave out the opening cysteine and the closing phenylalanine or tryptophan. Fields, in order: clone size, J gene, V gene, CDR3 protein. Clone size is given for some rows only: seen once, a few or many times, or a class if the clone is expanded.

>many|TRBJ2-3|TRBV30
AWSKAGGVADTQY
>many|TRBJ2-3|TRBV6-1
ATLRGDTQY
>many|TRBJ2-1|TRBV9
ASSGLAGPNEQF
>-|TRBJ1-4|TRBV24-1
ATSDRSDPNEKLF
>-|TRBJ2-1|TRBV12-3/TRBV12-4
ASSAPGLAGGYGEQF
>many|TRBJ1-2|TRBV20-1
SAGSRQGVYGYT
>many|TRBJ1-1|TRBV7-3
ASSPTPIRWQDAF
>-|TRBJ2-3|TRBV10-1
ASSDQELTSTDTQY
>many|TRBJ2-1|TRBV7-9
ASSFQGFVGNEQF
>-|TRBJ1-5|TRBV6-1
ASSERPPQH
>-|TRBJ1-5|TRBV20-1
SARGGGGDNQPQH
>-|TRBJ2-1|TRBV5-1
ASSLGGRSREQF
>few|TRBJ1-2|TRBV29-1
SVAGTLWVGYT
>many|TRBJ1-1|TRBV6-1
ASIFRQGADTEAF
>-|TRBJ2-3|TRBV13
ASSLGGTSGEATDTQY
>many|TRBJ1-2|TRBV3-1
ASRRTEYGYT
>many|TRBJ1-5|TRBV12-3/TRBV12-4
ASTPGDSPNQPQH
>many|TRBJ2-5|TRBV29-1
SEGHETQY